This TCR beta chain emerged from a study of T cell changes during pregnancy in multiple sclerosis. Germline-derived CDR1 and CDR2 are SGDLS and YYNGEE. V shed 4 bases and J 4 bases; nucleotides not matched to a gene: 8. This CDR3 contains 15 residues. The protocol was immunoSEQ multiplex PCR, while the TCRdb copy is restricted to in-frame clones and leaves out a portion. The sample shows approximately 92,000 clones, around 92% of them seen only once. The chain joins TRBV9 to TRBJ2-3; 8 bases agree with TRBD2. This receptor was identified in a female donor with multiple sclerosis, enrolled in a pregnancy study. Sequencing used peripheral blood, obtained in the first trimester of pregnancy. CDR3 in amino acids: CASSLSGRGADTQYF. The CDR3 bases are TGTGCCAGCAGCCTGAGCGGGAGAGGGGCAGATACGCAGTATTTT.